This T cell receptor (beta chain) originates from a study of memory CD4+ T cells and cytomegalovirus serostatus. About the study: Donors were healthy Belgian adults, 9 CMV seropositive and 20 to 25 seronegative.

Clones were read by immunoSEQ multiplex PCR, and TCRdb kept only the in-frame ones, dropping some. The profile shows approximately 61,000 clones, around 82% of them singletons. Trimming stripped 4 bases from V and 6 bases from J, with 10 bases between. Germline assignment: CDR1 KGHSH and CDR2 LQKENI. CDR3 length equals 14 residues. Notes on the study in general: 67 of 164 known CMV-associated TCRbeta sequences appeared in CD4+ memory. Repertoires predicted CMV serostatus with median bootstrapped AUC of about 0.96.

Single viable CD3+CD4+CD8-CD45RO+ cells were sorted as the memory CD4+ T cells. Serum IgG to CMV pp150, pp28, p38 and p52 defined serostatus. As regards this clone: The antigen remains undetermined.

This receptor was taken from an adult in good health and CMV-seronegative. Some clones in this sample may be carry-over from other donors' samples. This chain connects TRBV18 to TRBJ1-6; no definite D call. Sequenced material: memory CD4+ T cells from blood. The CDR3 region is CASSQDRVNSPLHF. CDR3 nucleotide sequence: TGTGCCAGCTCACAAGATCGGGTTAATTCACCCCTCCACTTT.